Given below is one TCR beta chain in context. V lost 6 bases, J lost 6 bases, and 15 bases stayed unmatched. The CDR3 is made up of 17 amino acids. The germline V gene encodes CDR1 MRHNA and CDR2 SNTAGT. The data are from a study of shared clonotypes between healthy human individuals. Using immunoSEQ multiplex PCR, the repertoire was profiled, and TCRdb retains in-frame clones only, with some absent. The sample has about 2 million clones, 85% to 95% seen once. Material for sequencing was naive CD4+ T cells sorted from blood. Subset in this sample: CD45RA+ positively selected. V usage is TRBV6-4 and J usage is TRBJ1-5; 9 nucleotides match TRBD1. The TCR originated in a man between 18 and 35 years old in good health. CDR3 sequence (DNA): TGTGCCAGCAGCCCAACGGGTACCGACAGGGGGTGTCAGCCCCAGCATTTT. It codes for CASSPTGTDRGCQPQHF.